Given below is one T cell receptor (beta chain) in context. What it recognizes is unknown. These data come from a study of shared clonotypes between healthy human individuals. About the study: The study used three CD4 naive, three CD4 memory, two CD8 naive and one CD8 memory plate per donor. Study-wide findings and caveats: Memory subsets had estimated richness that was generally smaller than that of naive subsets.

Trimming cost V 0 bases and J 4 bases, with 28 bases left between them. Germline assignment: CDR1 KGHSH and CDR2 LQKENI. The CDR3 runs to 20 residues. Sequencing used immunoSEQ multiplex PCR; TCRdb keeps in-frame clones, though not all of them. Among 2 million or so clones listed, around 95% were seen once. The chain employs TRBV18 and TRBJ2-7; D is possibly TRBD1 or TRBD2 (5 bases each). Specimen: naive CD4+ T cells sorted from blood. Subset reported: CD45RA+ positively selected. This TCR came from a man younger than 35 in good health. DNA for the CDR3: TGTGCCAGCTCACCACCTACCCCTGGAATGGGGACCCCCACTTGGTACGAGCAGTACTTC. This gives the protein CASSPPTPGMGTPTWYEQYF.